Listed here are 18 T cell receptor beta chains from one sample, sequenced in a study of T cell responses to AZD1222 COVID-19 vaccine. Clones were read by immunoSEQ multiplex PCR, and TCRdb kept only the in-frame ones, dropping some. Here the sample spans 150,000 or so clones, over 80% being singletons. Source: peripheral blood, taken 28 days after the second dose of the MenACWY control vaccine. The source is an adult who received the MenACWY meningococcal vaccine as a control.

This sequence joins TRBV19 and TRBJ2-7, with 9 bases aligning to TRBD1. Germline V gene sequence: CDR1 LNHDA, CDR2 SQIVND (reference sequence). J lost 7 bases, V lost 5 bases, and 15 bases had no gene match. This CDR3 spans 16 amino acids. The CDR3 nucleotides read TGTGCCAGTAGTCCCCGCACAGGGGGCCAGGAGGGGGAGCAGTACTTC. As protein: CASSPRTGGQEGEQYF.

The chain is built from TRBV6-5 and TRBJ2-7; 7 nucleotides match TRBD1. Germline CDR1 is MNHEY and CDR2 is SVGAGI. CDR3 length equals 14 residues. V shed 4 bases, J shed 1 base, and the junction held 4 bases outside the gene matches. CDR3 protein: CASSFGDSSYEQYF. For the CDR3, the DNA is TGTGCCAGCAGTTTTGGGGACAGTTCCTACGAGCAGTACTTC.

The chain joins TRBV7-9 to TRBJ2-5; TRBD2 matches at 7 bases. Germline V gene sequence: CDR1 SEHNR, CDR2 FQNEAQ (reference sequence). The V gene end was trimmed by 2 bases and the J gene end by 3 bases; junction bases not matched to a gene: 12. The CDR3 is 17 residues long. The CDR3 coding sequence is TGTGCCAGCAGCTTACCCTTAGGGAACCTAGCGGAAGAGACCCAGTACTTC. Translating it yields CASSLPLGNLAEETQYF.

The chain joins TRBV10-3 to TRBJ1-5; perhaps TRBD1 as D (5 bases). Trimming stripped 2 bases from V and 7 bases from J, with 18 bases between. Germline CDR1 reads ENHRY; CDR2 reads SYGVKD. The CDR3 runs 16 residues. The CDR3 is CAISELPEGLGQPQHF. The DNA of the CDR3 is TGTGCCATCAGTGAGCTCCCCGAGGGGTTAGGGCAGCCCCAGCATTTT.

V gene TRBV10-3 combines with J gene TRBJ1-5, with 10 bases lining up with TRBD1. V shed 2 bases, J shed 4 bases, and the junction held 8 bases outside the gene matches. This CDR3 region has 17 residues. Germline V gives CDR1 ENHRY, CDR2 SYGVKD. DNA of the CDR3: TGTGCCATCAGTGAGAGTGGGACAGGGGAGTATAATCAGCCCCAGCATTTT. It yields the protein CAISESGTGEYNQPQHF.

V usage is TRBV21-1 and J usage is TRBJ1-5; TRBD1 was called by the table and not checked on the DNA. TRBV21-1 is assigned pseudogene status. This CDR3 is built from 14 residues. The DNA for the CDR3 is TGTGCCAGCGGCCCAGGGGGTGATAATCAGCCCCAGCATTTT. It yields the protein CASGPGGDNQPQHF.

The chain is built from TRBV18 and TRBJ1-1, with a tentative D call TRBD1 (5 bases). V shed 6 bases and J shed 5 bases, with 10 bases lying between them. The CDR3 is 12 amino acids. Per germline, CDR1 KGHSH and CDR2 LQKENI. CDR3 residues: CASSQGMTEAFF. The CDR3 nucleotides are TGTGCCAGCTCCCAGGGTATGACTGAAGCTTTCTTT.

V is TRBV10-3 and J is TRBJ1-5; D remains unclear. CDR3 length equals 12 residues. The germline V gene has CDR1 ENHRY and CDR2 SYGVKD. The V end lost 8 bases, the J end lost 5 bases, and 10 bases lay between the germline ends. CDR3 region: CAISSADQPQHF. The DNA of the CDR3 is TGTGCCATCTCCTCCGCGGATCAGCCCCAGCATTTT.

The rearrangement links TRBV7-2 to TRBJ1-4; 8 bases fit TRBD1. Unmatched junction bases numbered 1, after V lost 1 base and J lost 6 bases. Germline-derived CDR1 and CDR2 are SGHTA and FQGNSA. The CDR3 totals 14 residues. CDR3 protein: CASSLVQGDEKLFF. CDR3 bases: TGTGCCAGCAGCTTAGTACAGGGGGATGAAAAACTGTTTTTT.

The chain has TRBV29-1 and TRBJ2-3; 11 bases match TRBD1. Germline CDR1 and CDR2: SQVTM and ANQGSEA. V shed 1 base and J 4 bases; nucleotides not matched to a gene: 4. CDR3 length: 15 amino acids. The chain's CDR3 is CSVEAGTGGPDTQYF. The CDR3 DNA reads as TGCAGCGTTGAAGCCGGGACAGGGGGTCCAGATACGCAGTATTTT.

V gene TRBV7-2 combines with J gene TRBJ2-7, with D possibly TRBD2 on 6 matching bases. V gave up 3 bases and J gave up 5 bases, with 14 bases separating them. The CDR3 sequence is 14 residues long. CDR1 is SGHTA and CDR2 is FQGNSA in the germline V gene. CDR3 loop: CASSFGPGVHEQYF. CDR3 sequence (DNA): TGTGCCAGCAGCTTTGGTCCGGGGGTCCACGAGCAGTACTTC. The whole variable domain, remainder taken from reference TRBV7-2 and TRBJ2-7, is GAGVSQSPSNKVTEKGKDVELRCDPISGHTALYWYRQSLGQGLEFLIYFQGNSAPDKSGLPSDRFSAERTGGSVSTLTIQRTQQEDSAVYLCASSFGPGVHEQYFGPGTRLTVT.

The chain is built from TRBV6-6 and TRBJ1-2, with a tentative D call TRBD1 (6 bases). Germline CDR1 is MNHNY and CDR2 is SVGAGI (reference sequence). V was cut by 8 bases and J by 6 bases, with 13 bases left in between. The CDR3 length is 12 residues. Here the CDR3 DNA reads TGTGCCAGCCAGGGGCCTCCGGATGGCTACACCTTC. This translates into CASQGPPDGYTF.

This clone was counted once. The chain carries TRBV7-3 and TRBJ1-6; D may be TRBD1 (5 bases). Germline CDR1 is SGHTA and CDR2 is FQGTGA. The CDR3 loop spans 14 amino acids. Between the trimmed V and J ends, which lost 4 bases and 7 bases, there was a span of 11 bases. Here the CDR3 DNA reads TGTGCCAGCAGCTCCGACAGCTCCAATTCACCCCTCCACTTT. Translation: CASSSDSSNSPLHF.

This chain uses TRBV6-6 with TRBJ2-1, with 7 positions matching TRBD1. Trimming cost V 5 bases and J 1 base; bases outside gene matches: 14. CDR3 length equals 18 residues. Looked up from germline, CDR1 is MNHNY and CDR2 is SVGAGI (reference sequence). The CDR3 protein is CASSPIWETGLSYNEQFF. CDR3 bases: TGTGCCAGCAGTCCCATCTGGGAGACAGGGTTATCCTACAATGAGCAGTTCTTC.

The chain links TRBV6-5 to TRBJ1-1; 7 positions agree with TRBD1. After removal of 4 bases from V and 5 bases from J, the junction contained 7 bases not matched to a gene. CDR1 and CDR2 from the germline V gene are MNHEY and SVGAGI. CDR3 length: 14 residues. The CDR3 reads CASSLPGQLTEAFF. For the CDR3, the DNA is TGTGCCAGCAGTTTACCGGGACAGTTAACTGAAGCTTTCTTT.

This chain uses TRBV10-1 with TRBJ2-7; D is tentatively TRBD1 or TRBD2 (8 bases each). With 8 bases removed from V and 0 bases from J, the gap between germline ends came to 29 bases. The germline V gene has CDR1 WNHNN and CDR2 SYGVQD (reference sequence). The CDR3 consists of 19 residues. Here the CDR3 DNA reads TGCGCCAGCGGGACAGGCGGGGGGTTTTTCCGTTCCAGCTCCTACGAGCAGTACTTC. Translated: CASGTGGGFFRSSSYEQYF.

The J gene is TRBJ2-2, the V gene TRBV5-1; no definite D call. The V gene lost 6 bases and the J gene lost 1 base, with 10 bases spanning the gap. Germline V gene lookup returns CDR1 SGHRS and CDR2 YFSETQ. This CDR3 spans 14 amino acids. CDR3: CASMTTLNTGELFF. The CDR3 DNA sequence: TGCGCCAGCATGACGACACTGAACACCGGGGAGCTGTTTTTT.

This chain joins TRBV6-5 and TRBJ1-2, with D perhaps TRBD1 (5 bases). Germline V gives CDR1 MNHEY, CDR2 SVGAGI. Trimming stripped 6 bases from V and 4 bases from J, with 18 bases between. The CDR3 runs to 15 residues. The CDR3 reads CASSRTTAGGYGYTF. DNA for the CDR3: TGTGCCAGCAGCCGCACGACTGCCGGGGGCTATGGCTACACCTTC.